This T cell receptor (beta chain) was recorded in a study of cytomegalovirus exposure and HLA in healthy donors. The PCR employed 60 Vbeta primers together with 13 Jbeta primers. The protocol was immunoSEQ multiplex PCR, while the TCRdb copy is restricted to in-frame clones and leaves out a portion. This sample contains approximately 150,000 clones. The specimen sequenced was PBMCs. The sequence came from a woman in her 50s in good health and CMV-seronegative.

CDR3 nucleotide sequence: TGTGCCAGCAGCGTAGAAGGCCGACGAGGAAACATTCAGTACTTC. Translating it yields CASSVEGRRGNIQYF. The rearrangement links TRBV9 to TRBJ2-4, with unresolved D. Germline loops: CDR1 SGDLS, CDR2 YYNGEE. Trimming removed 0 bases at V and 6 bases at J, with 13 bases between. The length of the CDR3 is 15 residues.